This TCR beta chain was observed in a study of regulatory T cells in long-lasting Graves disease. The germline V gene encodes CDR1 MNHEY and CDR2 SMNVEV (reference sequence). The CDR3 spans 14 residues. V shed 0 bases and J shed 10 bases, with 15 bases lying between them. Assembly of TCR beta libraries relied on iRepertoire HTBI primers together with Arm-PCR of CDR3 regions. TCRdb analysed the multiplex PCR reads with MiXCR anew, one entry per CDR3 protein. The sample lists just over 600,000 distinct CDR3 sequences, roughly 15% seen once, with around a sixth in the top ten. Time point meaning: newly diagnosed GD, antithyroid drugs for less than 3 months. Isolated PBMC RNA provided the starting material for the TCR library. This clonotype was seen ten or more times. These data also featured in a second study, about T cells in Graves' hyperthyroidism and ophthalmopathy.

This chain links TRBV27 with TRBJ1-1; D might be TRBD1 (5 bases). Source: peripheral blood mononuclear cells (PBMCs), taken at new diagnosis, from a patient treated with antithyroid drugs. The sequence derives from a woman between 25 and 40 years old with Graves disease. CDR3: CASSLSGATLSAFF. CDR3 in DNA: TGTGCCAGCAGTTTATCTGGGGCTACTCTATCAGCTTTCTTT.